The 13 T cell receptor beta chains in this list originate from one sample, sequenced in a study of blood T cell repertoires in COVID-19. Produced via immunoSEQ multiplex PCR; TCRdb's table is partial and in-frame only. The data contain 250,000 to 350,000 clones, approximately 85% of them singletons. The sequencing sample was made of peripheral blood. The receptors were gathered from a human donor with COVID-19, enrolled during active disease. The donor label of this sample is uncertain.

This clone came up once. This chain uses TRBV5-1 with TRBJ2-5; 8 bases align to TRBD1. The CDR3 loop spans 15 amino acids. Germline loops: CDR1 SGHRS, CDR2 YFSETQ. J lost 1 base, V lost 2 bases, and 4 bases had no gene match. The CDR3 protein is CASSFGQGAQETQYF. In DNA form, the CDR3 reads TGCGCCAGCAGCTTCGGGCAGGGGGCCCAAGAGACCCAGTACTTC.

This clone came up a few times. One junction end does not reproduce the germline sequence, and a read error may be involved. This sequence joins TRBV7-7 and TRBJ2-7, with 8 bases aligning to TRBD1. Per germline, CDR1 SSHAT and CDR2 FNYEAQ (reference sequence). The CDR3 has 13 amino acids. CDR3: CASSQDRVHEQYF. CDR3 DNA: TGTGCTAGCAGCCAGGACAGGGTCCACGAGCAGTACTTC. The full variable domain, rest sourced from reference TRBV7-7 and TRBJ2-7, is GAGVSQSPRYKVTKRGQDVTLRCDPISSHATLYWYQQALGQGPEFLTYFNYEAQPDKSGLPSDRFSAERPEGSISTLTIQRTEQRDSAMYRCASSQDRVHEQYFGPGTRLTVT.

The gene calls are TRBV7-2 and TRBJ1-1, with D perhaps matching TRBD1 (5 bases). CDR1 SGHTA and CDR2 FQGNSA come from the germline V gene. The CDR3 contains 16 residues. With 5 bases removed from V and 4 bases from J, the gap between germline ends came to 20 bases. This chain's CDR3 is CASSKRTLTVGTEAFF. CDR3 nucleotide sequence: TGTGCCAGCAGCAAAAGGACATTGACAGTAGGCACTGAAGCTTTCTTT.

In this sample, this clone turned up once. The gene calls are TRBV19 and TRBJ1-5; TRBD1 might be the D (6 bases). CDR3 size: 19 residues. V lost 0 bases to trimming and J lost 0 bases, with 18 bases between them. Germline values: CDR1 LNHDA, CDR2 SQIVND (reference sequence). The CDR3 is CASSIDGGGFRSSNQPQHF. The CDR3 nucleotides are TGTGCCAGTAGTATAGATGGCGGGGGCTTTCGATCTAGCAATCAGCCCCAGCATTTT.

The chain combines TRBV19 with TRBJ2-5; 10 bases line up with TRBD2. V shed 6 bases, J shed 1 base, and the junction held 5 bases outside the gene matches. Germline V gives CDR1 LNHDA, CDR2 SQIVND (reference sequence). CDR3 length equals 15 residues. The CDR3 DNA is TGTGCCAGTAGGACAGCGGGAGGGCCCCAAGAGACCCAGTACTTC. This encodes CASRTAGGPQETQYF.

This rearrangement joins TRBV28 to TRBJ1-2; D is uncertain. Germline V lookup: CDR1 MDHEN, CDR2 SYDVKM. V shed 4 bases and J shed 4 bases, with 10 bases lying between them. The CDR3 sequence is 13 residues long. The DNA for the CDR3 is TGTGCCAGCAGTTCTTACCGGGGCTATGGCTACACCTTC. It yields the protein CASSSYRGYGYTF.

The chain couples TRBV6-4 to TRBJ1-1; 8 bases fit TRBD1. Germline values: CDR1 MRHNA, CDR2 SNTAGT. The CDR3 has 14 residues. The V and J ends lost 6 bases and 3 bases, in that order; junction bases with no gene match: 6. The CDR3 DNA follows: TGTGCCAGCAGAACGGACAGGGCGGACACTGAAGCTTTCTTT. This gives the protein CASRTDRADTEAFF.

A single count supports this clone. The V and J genes are TRBV9 and TRBJ1-4, with 8 positions matching TRBD1. CDR3 length: 15 amino acids. Germline trimming cut 4 bases from V and 7 bases from J; bases unmatched to any gene: 9. Germline values: CDR1 SGDLS, CDR2 YYNGEE. CDR3 DNA: TGTGCCAGCAGCCCTCCGGGACAGGAAGGTGAAAAACTGTTTTTT. This gives the protein CASSPPGQEGEKLFF.

The gene calls are TRBV5-1 and TRBJ2-3, with a possible D match to TRBD1 (6 bases). The germline V gene encodes CDR1 SGHRS and CDR2 YFSETQ. V dropped 0 bases and J dropped 2 bases, with 16 bases sitting between them. The CDR3 runs to 17 residues. The CDR3 bases are TGCGCCAGCAGCTTGGGCCCACAGGGTGGGGACACAGATACGCAGTATTTT. It codes for CASSLGPQGGDTDTQYF.

The chain employs TRBV5-5 and TRBJ2-7; D is possibly TRBD2 (5 bases). With 3 bases removed from V and 4 bases from J, the gap between germline ends came to 11 bases. CDR3 size: 13 residues. Looked up from germline, CDR1 is SGHKS and CDR2 is YYEKEE (reference sequence). The CDR3 loop reads CASSSPGRYEQYF. The CDR3 nucleotides read TGTGCCAGCAGCTCGCCGGGAAGGTACGAGCAGTACTTC.

DNA of the CDR3: TGCGCCAGCATTCGGGGACTAGCGGGAGGAGGCACCGGGGAGCTGTTTTTT. Its protein is CASIRGLAGGGTGELFF. The V and J genes are TRBV5-1 and TRBJ2-2; 15 bases are shared with TRBD2. Germline lookup yields CDR1 SGHRS and CDR2 YFSETQ. V shed 6 bases, J shed 4 bases, and the junction held 7 bases outside the gene matches. CDR3 length: 17 residues. Full variable domain (rest looked up from reference TRBV5-1 and TRBJ2-2): KAGVTQTPRYLIKTRGQQVTLSCSPISGHRSVSWYQQTPGQGLQFLFEYFSETQRNKGNFPGRFSGRQFSNSRSEMNVSTLELGDSALYLCASIRGLAGGGTGELFFGEGSRLTVL.

The rearrangement links TRBV19 to TRBJ2-5; 12 bases are a match to TRBD2. The junction had 6 bases not matched to a gene; V was cut back by 7 bases and J by 3 bases. CDR1 and CDR2 from the germline V gene are LNHDA and SQIVND (reference sequence). The CDR3 runs 15 residues. CDR3 DNA sequence: TGTGCCAGTATGGGACTAGCGGGTTCCAAAGAGACCCAGTACTTC. Protein sequence: CASMGLAGSKETQYF.

CDR3 amino acids: CASSYSGLGNTEAFF. The CDR3 nucleotides read TGTGCCAGCAGTTACTCGGGACTGGGGAACACTGAAGCTTTCTTT. The rearrangement joins TRBV6-5 to TRBJ1-1, with a weak D call TRBD1 (5 bases). Trimming removed 0 bases from V and 1 base from J, with 9 bases in between. Germline lookup yields CDR1 MNHEY and CDR2 SVGAGI. CDR3 length equals 15 residues.